This TCR beta chain was sequenced in a study of blood T cell repertoires in COVID-19. Across the whole study: Material from acute and convalescent COVID-19 was sourced from the United States, Italy and Spain. The cDNA or gDNA used as material had been derived from T cells, B-cell-depleted T cells, or PBMCs.

Authors' methods: Reference gene primer amplification gave estimated nucleated cell counts. Using immunoSEQ multiplex PCR, the repertoire was profiled, and TCRdb retains in-frame clones only, with some absent. V, J and clone size were drawn from that table, and D and trimming were deduced from the DNA. The repertoire holds 55,000 to 75,000 clones, with 65% to 90% as singletons. The germline V gene encodes CDR1 LGHDT and CDR2 YNNKEL (reference sequence). V dropped 5 bases and J dropped 6; count of bases not matched to a gene: 12. The CDR3 contains 17 residues. The chain joins TRBV3-1 (or the pseudogene TRBV3-2) to TRBJ1-4, with 10 bases matching TRBD1. The sequence derives from an elderly man with active COVID-19. Specimen: peripheral blood. DNA of the CDR3: TGTGCCAGCAGCTACAGCCCCGGGACAGGGGATGATGAAAAACTGTTTTTT. Translation: CASSYSPGTGDDEKLFF.